This entry describes one T cell receptor beta chain. The sample is drawn from a study of blood T cell repertoires in COVID-19. Study background: From the United States, Italy and Spain came samples of acute and convalescent COVID-19.

Germline CDR1 is LNHDA and CDR2 is SQIVND (reference sequence). The V segment lost 3 bases and the J segment 5 bases; nucleotides outside the gene matches: 7. The CDR3 spans 15 residues. Participant ages covered about 18 to 100 years across some 25 US areas. Assay: immunoSEQ multiplex PCR; the TCRdb copy retains only in-frame clones and omits some. Of about 180,000 clones in the sample, about 88% were seen once. The genes are TRBV19 and TRBJ1-2; 9 bases agree with TRBD1. The clonotype originates from a woman in her thirties or forties with acute COVID-19. The sample comprised PBMCs or T cells enriched from blood (not recorded which). The CDR3 spells CASSIWTGAGYGYTF. The CDR3, as DNA: TGTGCCAGTAGTATCTGGACAGGGGCGGGGTATGGCTACACCTTC.